This T cell receptor (beta chain) was retrieved from a study of blood T cell repertoires in COVID-19. Background on the study: Samples came from the United States, Italy and Spain, spanning acute and convalescent COVID-19. Sample material is recorded as cDNA or gDNA derived from T cells, B-cell-depleted T cells, or PBMCs.

As handled by the study authors: Scientists estimated how many nucleated cells there were by amplifying reference gene primers. Data came from immunoSEQ multiplex PCR; TCRdb stores just in-frame clones and leaves some out. Clone size and the V and J calls come from that table; the DNA yielded D and trimming. Here the sample spans around 60,000 clones, approximately 80% being singletons. V dropped 6 bases and J dropped 3 bases, with 12 bases sitting between them. Germline-derived CDR1 and CDR2 are SEHNR and FQNEAQ (reference sequence). There are 13 residues in the CDR3. The sequence came from a human donor in a cohort sampled during active COVID-19. The chain is built from TRBV7-9 and TRBJ2-7, with TRBD1 as a possible D gene (5 bases). Sequencing was carried out using peripheral blood. DNA for the CDR3: TGTGCCAGCAGGTTGCAGGGCGGCTACGAGCAGTACTTC. Its protein product is CASRLQGGYEQYF. Filled out from reference TRBV7-9 and TRBJ2-7, the complete variable domain reads DTGVSQNPRHKITKRGQNVTFRCDPISEHNRLYWYRQTLGQGPEFLTYFQNEAQLEKSRLLSDRFSAERPKGSFSTLEIQRTEQGDSAMYLCASRLQGGYEQYFGPGTRLTVT.